This TCR beta chain originates from a study of blood T cell repertoires in COVID-19. V was pared by 5 bases and J by 7 bases, with 6 bases of the junction left unmatched. Germline V lookup: CDR1 SGHAT, CDR2 FQNNGV. The CDR3 extends over 15 amino acids. Generated by immunoSEQ multiplex PCR, the TCRdb table keeps only in-frame clones and is missing some. In the table there are 310,000 or so clones, about 85% of which are singletons. The sequencing input was PBMCs or T cells enriched from blood (not recorded which). The receptor comes from a woman aged 25-40 years who had recovered from COVID-19. This chain links TRBV11-2 with TRBJ2-1, with 12 bases lining up with TRBD2. CDR3 loop: CASSPLAGGLNEQFF. In DNA form, the CDR3 reads TGTGCCAGCAGCCCACTAGCGGGGGGTTTGAATGAGCAGTTCTTC.